These T cell receptor beta chains were read from a single sample in a study of cytomegalovirus exposure and HLA in healthy donors. Assay: immunoSEQ multiplex PCR; the TCRdb copy retains only in-frame clones and omits some. The sample records about 65,000 clones, approximately 67% being singletons. Sequenced material: PBMCs. The receptors come from a man under 40 in good health and CMV-seronegative. CDR3s include the opening cysteine and the closing phenylalanine or tryptophan. Fields, in order: V gene, D gene, J gene, clone size, CDR3 DNA, CDR3 protein. The D gene is left open where the match is weak. A clone size is listed for some rows: how often the clone was seen (once, few, many), or a class if it is expanded.

v_call: TRBV29-1; d_call: TRBD1; j_call: TRBJ1-4; clone_size: few; cdr3_nt: TGCAGCGTTGGGTCCGGGGACAGCATCAATGAAAAACTGTTTTTT; cdr3_aa: CSVGSGDSINEKLFF
v_call: TRBV5-1; d_call: TRBD1; j_call: TRBJ2-7; clone_size: .; cdr3_nt: TGCGCCAGCAGGGGGACAGGGGCATTTGAGCAGTACTTC; cdr3_aa: CASRGTGAFEQYF
v_call: TRBV11-3; d_call: TRBD2; j_call: TRBJ2-5; clone_size: .; cdr3_nt: TGTGCCAGCAGCTCATCAGGAGCTCCAGCGGGGGGACAAGAGACCCAGTACTTC; cdr3_aa: CASSSSGAPAGGQETQYF
v_call: TRBV6-5; d_call: TRBD1; j_call: TRBJ2-7; clone_size: once; cdr3_nt: TGTGCCAGCAGTGGCCGTGGGACAGGGTCGTTCGAGCAGTACTTC; cdr3_aa: CASSGRGTGSFEQYF
v_call: TRBV11-3; d_call: .; j_call: TRBJ1-4; clone_size: few; cdr3_nt: TGTGCCAGCAGCCGCGGGGAGGGGGAAAAACTGTTTTTT; cdr3_aa: CASSRGEGEKLFF
v_call: TRBV7-7; d_call: TRBD2; j_call: TRBJ2-5; clone_size: .; cdr3_nt: TGTGCCAGCAGCCTTACGGCGGGGGTACAAGAGACCCAGTACTTC; cdr3_aa: CASSLTAGVQETQYF
v_call: TRBV7-6; d_call: TRBD2; j_call: TRBJ2-7; clone_size: .; cdr3_nt: TGTGCCAGCAGCGGAGCGGGGGGTGCCTCCTACGAGCAGTACTTC; cdr3_aa: CASSGAGGASYEQYF
v_call: TRBV13; d_call: .; j_call: TRBJ1-1; clone_size: .; cdr3_nt: TGTGCCAGCAGCCCAATGATCCTAGCGAACACTGAAGCTTTCTTT; cdr3_aa: CASSPMILANTEAFF
v_call: TRBV7-2; d_call: .; j_call: TRBJ2-7; clone_size: few; cdr3_nt: TGTGCCAGCAGCCCAATCGGGGACGAGCAGTACTTC; cdr3_aa: CASSPIGDEQYF
v_call: TRBV13; d_call: .; j_call: TRBJ2-1; clone_size: .; cdr3_nt: TGTGCCAGCAGCCCCCCCCGACTAGTCCACTCGTTCTTC; cdr3_aa: CASSPPRLVHSFF
v_call: TRBV2; d_call: TRBD1; j_call: TRBJ2-5; clone_size: .; cdr3_nt: TGTGCCAGCAGCCTTGGGACAGGGAAAGAGACCCAGTACTTC; cdr3_aa: CASSLGTGKETQYF
v_call: TRBV7-2; d_call: TRBD1; j_call: TRBJ2-5; clone_size: .; cdr3_nt: TGTGCCAGCAGCCTTAGCCCCCACCCCGGGACAGGAGAACAAGAGACCCAGTACTTC; cdr3_aa: CASSLSPHPGTGEQETQYF
v_call: TRBV7-2; d_call: .; j_call: TRBJ1-6; clone_size: .; cdr3_nt: TGTGCCAGCAGCTTAGCGGTGAGCTCCTATAATTCACCCCTCCACTTT; cdr3_aa: CASSLAVSSYNSPLHF
v_call: TRBV29-1; d_call: TRBD1; j_call: TRBJ1-2; clone_size: .; cdr3_nt: TGCAGCGTTGAAGCCCCAGGACAGGGGGCGAGGTATGGCTACACCTTC; cdr3_aa: CSVEAPGQGARYGYTF
v_call: TRBV11-2; d_call: .; j_call: TRBJ2-3; clone_size: .; cdr3_nt: TGTGCCCGGGGGACGGGCACGAACACAGATACGCAGTATTTT; cdr3_aa: CARGTGTNTDTQYF
v_call: TRBV29-1; d_call: TRBD1; j_call: TRBJ2-7; clone_size: .; cdr3_nt: TGCAGCGTTGACCTTGGACAGGGGGTCTACGAGCAGTACTTC; cdr3_aa: CSVDLGQGVYEQYF
v_call: TRBV12-5; d_call: .; j_call: TRBJ2-7; clone_size: .; cdr3_nt: TGTGCTAGTGGTTTGTCAGGGGATGAGCAGTACTTC; cdr3_aa: CASGLSGDEQYF
v_call: TRBV7-2; d_call: TRBD2; j_call: TRBJ2-3; clone_size: .; cdr3_nt: TGTGCCAGCAGCTTAGAGGGTAGCGGGGATCTCACAGATACGCAGTATTTT; cdr3_aa: CASSLEGSGDLTDTQYF
v_call: TRBV6-5; d_call: .; j_call: TRBJ2-2; clone_size: .; cdr3_nt: TGTGCCAGCAGGTGGGCTCTCTCCGGGGAGCTGTTTTTT; cdr3_aa: CASRWALSGELFF
v_call: TRBV6-5; d_call: TRBD1; j_call: TRBJ1-4; clone_size: .; cdr3_nt: TGTGCCAGCAGGCCATCCGGACAGGGGACTGAAAAACTGTTTTTT; cdr3_aa: CASRPSGQGTEKLFF
v_call: TRBV5-1; d_call: .; j_call: TRBJ1-2; clone_size: .; cdr3_nt: TGCGCCAGCAGCTTGGACCTCAGGGATGGCTACACCTTC; cdr3_aa: CASSLDLRDGYTF
v_call: TRBV6-1; d_call: .; j_call: TRBJ1-1; clone_size: .; cdr3_nt: TGTGCCACCTCAGATAAGGCTGGCGCGGGCACTGAAGCTTTCTTT; cdr3_aa: CATSDKAGAGTEAFF
v_call: TRBV10-3; d_call: .; j_call: TRBJ2-7; clone_size: .; cdr3_nt: TGTGCCATCGGATCTCAGGGGTTCTCCTACGAGCAGTACTTC; cdr3_aa: CAIGSQGFSYEQYF
v_call: TRBV30; d_call: .; j_call: TRBJ2-7; clone_size: .; cdr3_nt: TGTGCCCACCGTGGCCCAAGCTCCTACGAGCAGTACTTC; cdr3_aa: CAHRGPSSYEQYF
v_call: TRBV6-5; d_call: .; j_call: TRBJ2-7; clone_size: few; cdr3_nt: TGTGCCAGCAGTTACACCAGGGACTCCTACGAGCAGTACTTC; cdr3_aa: CASSYTRDSYEQYF
v_call: TRBV2; d_call: .; j_call: TRBJ2-2; clone_size: .; cdr3_nt: TGTGCCAGCAGTGAGCTCCGAAGGGGAATGAACACCGGGGAGCTGTTTTTT; cdr3_aa: CASSELRRGMNTGELFF
v_call: TRBV27; d_call: .; j_call: TRBJ2-7; clone_size: .; cdr3_nt: TGTGCCAGCAGTTGGGGGGACAGCTCCTACGAGCAGTACTTC; cdr3_aa: CASSWGDSSYEQYF
v_call: TRBV11-2; d_call: TRBD1; j_call: TRBJ1-1; clone_size: .; cdr3_nt: TGTGCCAGCAGCCTCCACGGACAGGGACTGATTAACACTGAAGCTTTCTTT; cdr3_aa: CASSLHGQGLINTEAFF
v_call: TRBV2; d_call: TRBD1; j_call: TRBJ1-5; clone_size: .; cdr3_nt: TGTGCCAGCAGGGCGACAGGGGGCTGGCAGCCCCAGCATTTT; cdr3_aa: CASRATGGWQPQHF
v_call: TRBV7-9; d_call: .; j_call: TRBJ2-6; clone_size: .; cdr3_nt: TGTGCCAGCATCACCGGAGGGGCCGCCGGGGCCAACGTCCTGACTTTC; cdr3_aa: CASITGGAAGANVLTF
v_call: TRBV29-1; d_call: TRBD1; j_call: TRBJ1-1; clone_size: .; cdr3_nt: TGCAGCGTTGAACAGGGACAGGGGATCACTGAAGCTTTCTTT; cdr3_aa: CSVEQGQGITEAFF
v_call: TRBV19; d_call: TRBD2; j_call: TRBJ2-1; clone_size: .; cdr3_nt: TGTGCCAGTAGTGGAGCGACTAGCGGGTCTCCTGGGGAGCAGTTCTTC; cdr3_aa: CASSGATSGSPGEQFF
v_call: TRBV7-8; d_call: .; j_call: TRBJ2-7; clone_size: .; cdr3_nt: TGTGCCAGCAGCAGCAGGGAATCCTACGAGCAGTACTTC; cdr3_aa: CASSSRESYEQYF
v_call: TRBV7-8; d_call: .; j_call: TRBJ2-5; clone_size: .; cdr3_nt: TGTGCCAGCAGCTTAGGGCCGTCCGGGGGGCGCTTTGAGACCCAGTACTTC; cdr3_aa: CASSLGPSGGRFETQYF
v_call: TRBV5-4; d_call: .; j_call: TRBJ2-3; clone_size: .; cdr3_nt: TGTGCCAGCAGCCAAAGACTGGTAATTAGCACAGATACGCAGTATTTT; cdr3_aa: CASSQRLVISTDTQYF
v_call: TRBV4-1; d_call: TRBD2; j_call: TRBJ2-3; clone_size: few; cdr3_nt: TGCGCCAGCAGCCAAACTACTAGCGGGGGGCGCACAGATACGCAGTATTTT; cdr3_aa: CASSQTTSGGRTDTQYF
v_call: TRBV29-1; d_call: TRBD2; j_call: TRBJ2-5; clone_size: .; cdr3_nt: TGCAGCGCTCCGTCCGGACTAGCGGAAGAGACCCAGTACTTC; cdr3_aa: CSAPSGLAEETQYF
v_call: TRBV7-2; d_call: .; j_call: TRBJ2-6; clone_size: .; cdr3_nt: TGTGCCAGCAGCTTCACAGGCTCTGGGGCCAACGTCCTGACTTTC; cdr3_aa: CASSFTGSGANVLTF
v_call: TRBV5-4; d_call: .; j_call: TRBJ1-1; clone_size: .; cdr3_nt: TGTGCCAGCAGCACCGACAGGAGGTGGACTGAAGCTTTCTTT; cdr3_aa: CASSTDRRWTEAFF
v_call: TRBV7-9; d_call: .; j_call: TRBJ2-6; clone_size: few; cdr3_nt: TGTGCCGGGTCGGGGGCTGGGGCCAACGTCCTGACTTTC; cdr3_aa: CAGSGAGANVLTF